The sequence of this T cell receptor beta chain was determined in a study of shared clonotypes between healthy human individuals. J lost 0 bases, V lost 4 bases, and 9 bases had no gene match. Germline CDR1 reads SGHRS; CDR2 reads YFSETQ. The CDR3 extends over 16 amino acids. A split of CD4+ cells into CD45RA+ naive and CD45RA-negative memory subsets was performed. Study-wide results and limits: Sampling involved blood alone; tissue repertoires likely differ. Clonotypes which were not shared had lower generation probabilities than clonotypes that all four donors shared. Generally, naive subsets came out with larger estimated richness than memory subsets.

Profiled with immunoSEQ multiplex PCR; TCRdb holds only in-frame clones, not every one. The table has 2 million to 3 million clones, 93% seen once; the top ten hold approximately 0.35%. A remark on this clone: The antigen is not known.

V is TRBV5-1 and J is TRBJ1-1; 7 nucleotides align to TRBD1. This TCR was sampled from a man between 18 and 35 years old in good health. Some clones in this sample may be carry-over from other donors' samples. The specimen sequenced was naive CD4+ T cells from PBMCs. Subset defined: CD45RA+ positively selected. DNA of the CDR3: TGCGCCAGCAGCCAGAGACAGGGCGGTGTGAACACTGAAGCTTTCTTT. Translated, it gives CASSQRQGGVNTEAFF.